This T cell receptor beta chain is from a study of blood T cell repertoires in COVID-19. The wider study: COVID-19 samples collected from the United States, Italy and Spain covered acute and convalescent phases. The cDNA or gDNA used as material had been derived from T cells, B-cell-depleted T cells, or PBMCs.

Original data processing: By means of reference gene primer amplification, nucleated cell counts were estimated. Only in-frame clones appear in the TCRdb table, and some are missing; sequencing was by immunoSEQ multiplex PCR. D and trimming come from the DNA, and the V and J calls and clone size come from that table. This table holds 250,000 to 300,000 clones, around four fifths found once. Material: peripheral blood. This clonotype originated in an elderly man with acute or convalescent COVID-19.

CDR3 loop: CASSPQGSYEQYF. In DNA form, the CDR3 reads TGTGCCAGCAGCCCGCAGGGGAGCTACGAGCAGTACTTC. The rearrangement links TRBV5-6 to TRBJ2-7, with D tentatively TRBD1 (6 bases). This CDR3 has 13 residues. With 4 bases removed from V and 3 bases from J, the gap between germline ends came to 11 bases. From germline, CDR1 is SGHDT and CDR2 YYEEEE.